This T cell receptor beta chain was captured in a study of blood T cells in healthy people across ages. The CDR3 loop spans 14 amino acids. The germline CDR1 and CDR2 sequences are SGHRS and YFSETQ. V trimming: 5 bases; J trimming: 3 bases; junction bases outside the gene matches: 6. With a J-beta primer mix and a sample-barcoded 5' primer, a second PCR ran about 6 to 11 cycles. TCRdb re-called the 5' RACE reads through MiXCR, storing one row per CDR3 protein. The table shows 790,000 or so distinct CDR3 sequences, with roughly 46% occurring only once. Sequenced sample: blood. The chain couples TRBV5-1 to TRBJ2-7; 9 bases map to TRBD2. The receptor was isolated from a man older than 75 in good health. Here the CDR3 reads CASRGTSSNYEQYF. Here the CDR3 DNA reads TGCGCCAGCAGGGGGACTAGCAGTAACTACGAGCAGTACTTC.